The rows below give T cell receptor beta chains drawn from one sample of a study of shared clonotypes between healthy human individuals. TCRdb's copy holds only in-frame clones and misses some; the assay was immunoSEQ multiplex PCR. The sample has roughly 2.2 million clones, about 90% seen once. The sample consisted of naive CD4+ T cells from PBMCs. These receptors all stem from a man aged 18 to 29 in good health. Some clones in this sample may be carry-over from other donors' samples. The CDR3 runs from the conserved cysteine through the conserved F or W. A D gene is named only where the DNA matches it firmly. The size of a clone is reported for some rows only, either as once, few or many, or as a class for expanded clones.

size: .; D: .; length: 14; J: TRBJ2-7; V: TRBV5-1; DNA: TGCGCCAGCAGCTTGTCGATGGGCAAATACGAGCAGTACTTC; CDR3: CASSLSMGKYEQYF
size: .; D: .; length: 16; J: TRBJ1-3; V: TRBV5-1; DNA: TGCGCCAGCAGCTTGGTTGATACCCGAGTGGGAAACACCATATATTTT; CDR3: CASSLVDTRVGNTIYF
size: .; D: TRBD1; length: 14; J: TRBJ1-4; V: TRBV2; DNA: TGTGCCAGCACTTGGGGACAGGGTAGGGAAAAACTGTTTTTT; CDR3: CASTWGQGREKLFF
size: .; D: .; length: 17; J: TRBJ1-2; V: TRBV7-2; DNA: TGTGCCAGCAATGTCCGCGCCGGGGACTCCGGCACCTATGGCTACACCTTC; CDR3: CASNVRAGDSGTYGYTF
size: .; D: .; length: 13; J: TRBJ1-2; V: TRBV27; DNA: TGTGCCAGCAGTTCCACAGGGTTCTATGGCTACACCTTC; CDR3: CASSSTGFYGYTF
size: .; D: TRBD1; length: 14; J: TRBJ2-1; V: TRBV2; DNA: TGTGCCAGCAGCGGACAGGGATCCTACAATGAGCAGTTCTTC; CDR3: CASSGQGSYNEQFF
size: .; D: .; length: 12; J: TRBJ1-3; V: TRBV6-1; DNA: TGTGCCAGCAGCCCGCGGGGGAACACCATATATTTT; CDR3: CASSPRGNTIYF
size: once; D: .; length: 14; J: TRBJ2-4; V: TRBV28; DNA: TGTGCCAGCAGTTTCGGCGGGAACGAAAACATTCAGTACTTC; CDR3: CASSFGGNENIQYF
size: once; D: .; length: 16; J: TRBJ2-2; V: TRBV5-6; DNA: TGTGCCAGCAGCTTGGTTGGGACAACGAGGACCGGGGAGCTGTTTTTT; CDR3: CASSLVGTTRTGELFF
size: .; D: TRBD1; length: 14; J: TRBJ1-2; V: TRBV14; DNA: TGTGCCAGCAGCCGAGGACAGGGGAACTATGGCTACACCTTC; CDR3: CASSRGQGNYGYTF
size: .; D: TRBD2; length: 15; J: TRBJ2-1; V: TRBV5-1; DNA: TGCGCCAGCAGCCCACGGACTAGCGGGAGAAATGAGCAGTTCTTC; CDR3: CASSPRTSGRNEQFF
size: .; D: .; length: 13; J: TRBJ2-1; V: TRBV28; DNA: TGTGCCAGCAGTTTAAACGTTCGCGGGGAGCAGTTCTTC; CDR3: CASSLNVRGEQFF
size: .; D: .; length: 16; J: TRBJ2-5; V: TRBV5-1; DNA: TGCGCCAGCAGCTTGTACCGGGAAGTTGTTTTGGAGACCCAGTACTTC; CDR3: CASSLYREVVLETQYF
size: .; D: .; length: 14; J: TRBJ2-1; V: TRBV5-8; DNA: TGTGCCAGCAGCTTCGACCCGGTCTACAATGAGCAGTTCTTC; CDR3: CASSFDPVYNEQFF
size: .; D: .; length: 10; J: TRBJ2-5; V: TRBV29-1; DNA: TGCAGCGAGAGAACAGAGACCCAGTACTTC; CDR3: CSERTETQYF
size: .; D: .; length: 14; J: TRBJ2-5; V: TRBV4-1; DNA: TGCGCCAGCAGCCAAGAGGGCCTGGGGGAGACCCAGTACTTC; CDR3: CASSQEGLGETQYF
size: .; D: TRBD2; length: 16; J: TRBJ2-7; V: TRBV28; DNA: TGTGCCAGCAGTTTATTCGGGACTAGCGGGTCCTACGAGCAGTACTTC; CDR3: CASSLFGTSGSYEQYF
size: .; D: .; length: 14; J: TRBJ2-2; V: TRBV7-8; DNA: TGTGCCAGCAGCTTACTCAACCATGGCGGGGAGCTGTTTTTT; CDR3: CASSLLNHGGELFF
size: .; D: TRBD1; length: 15; J: TRBJ1-5; V: TRBV11-2; DNA: TGTGCCAGCAGCTTGGACAGGGGAAGCAATCAGCCCCAGCATTTT; CDR3: CASSLDRGSNQPQHF
size: .; D: .; length: 13; J: TRBJ1-1; V: TRBV6-5; DNA: TGTGCCAGCAGTACGAGAATGGACACTGAAGCTTTCTTT; CDR3: CASSTRMDTEAFF
size: .; D: .; length: 14; J: TRBJ1-5; V: TRBV19; DNA: TGTGCCAGTAGCCTCCAGGGTACCAATCAGCCCCAGCATTTT; CDR3: CASSLQGTNQPQHF
size: .; D: TRBD2; length: 18; J: TRBJ2-5; V: TRBV28; DNA: TGTGCCAGCAGTTTGGAGTTGGGTGCGGGAGGACCGGGGGAGACCCAGTACTTC; CDR3: CASSLELGAGGPGETQYF
size: .; D: .; length: 15; J: TRBJ1-4; V: TRBV4-1; DNA: TGCGCCAGCAGCCAGTTCGTGGGGTCGGTTGAAAAACTGTTTTTT; CDR3: CASSQFVGSVEKLFF
size: .; D: TRBD1; length: 16; J: TRBJ2-5; V: TRBV7-8; DNA: TGTGCCAGCAGCTTAGCGTGGGACAGAAGGCGCGAGACCCAGTACTTC; CDR3: CASSLAWDRRRETQYF
size: once; D: .; length: 15; J: TRBJ1-1; V: TRBV5-1; DNA: TGCGCCAGCAGCTTGTTAGGTCCGGGGGTTACTGAAGCTTTCTTT; CDR3: CASSLLGPGVTEAFF
size: .; D: .; length: 14; J: TRBJ2-1; V: TRBV4-2; DNA: TGTGCCAGCAGCGGCGGACTCTCCTACAATGAGCAGTTCTTC; CDR3: CASSGGLSYNEQFF
size: .; D: TRBD1; length: 14; J: TRBJ1-2; V: TRBV7-3; DNA: TGTGCCAGCAGCCCTGACAGGGGGAACTATGGCTACACCTTC; CDR3: CASSPDRGNYGYTF